This T cell receptor (beta chain) derives from a study of blood T cell repertoires in COVID-19. TCRdb keeps only in-frame clones here, not all; method: immunoSEQ multiplex PCR. The sample carries approximately 350,000 clones, more than 80% recorded once. This sequence originates from a man aged 18 to 35 who had recovered from COVID-19. The specimen was PBMCs or T cells enriched from blood (not recorded which).

CDR3 loop: CASTTGNRDQPQHF. CDR3 DNA: TGTGCCAGCACCACGGGGAACAGGGATCAGCCCCAGCATTTT. The chain recombines TRBV6-5 with TRBJ1-5, with a tentative D call TRBD1 (6 bases). The CDR3 spans 14 residues. Trimming stripped 7 bases from V and 5 bases from J, with 15 bases between. Germline V gene lookup returns CDR1 MNHEY and CDR2 SVGAGI.